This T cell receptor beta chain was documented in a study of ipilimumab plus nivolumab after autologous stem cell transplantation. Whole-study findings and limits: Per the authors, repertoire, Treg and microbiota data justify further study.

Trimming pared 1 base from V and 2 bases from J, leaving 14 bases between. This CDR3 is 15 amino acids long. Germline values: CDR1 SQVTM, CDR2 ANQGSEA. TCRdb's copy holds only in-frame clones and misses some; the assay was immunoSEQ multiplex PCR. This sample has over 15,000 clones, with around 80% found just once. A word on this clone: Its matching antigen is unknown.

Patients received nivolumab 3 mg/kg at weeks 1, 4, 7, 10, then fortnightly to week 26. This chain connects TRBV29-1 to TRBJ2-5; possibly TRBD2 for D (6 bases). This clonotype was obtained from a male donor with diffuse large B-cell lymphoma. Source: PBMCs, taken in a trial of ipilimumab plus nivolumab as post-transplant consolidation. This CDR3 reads CSVEVGGTAQETQYF. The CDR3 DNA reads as TGCAGCGTTGAAGTTGGAGGGACGGCTCAAGAGACCCAGTACTTC.